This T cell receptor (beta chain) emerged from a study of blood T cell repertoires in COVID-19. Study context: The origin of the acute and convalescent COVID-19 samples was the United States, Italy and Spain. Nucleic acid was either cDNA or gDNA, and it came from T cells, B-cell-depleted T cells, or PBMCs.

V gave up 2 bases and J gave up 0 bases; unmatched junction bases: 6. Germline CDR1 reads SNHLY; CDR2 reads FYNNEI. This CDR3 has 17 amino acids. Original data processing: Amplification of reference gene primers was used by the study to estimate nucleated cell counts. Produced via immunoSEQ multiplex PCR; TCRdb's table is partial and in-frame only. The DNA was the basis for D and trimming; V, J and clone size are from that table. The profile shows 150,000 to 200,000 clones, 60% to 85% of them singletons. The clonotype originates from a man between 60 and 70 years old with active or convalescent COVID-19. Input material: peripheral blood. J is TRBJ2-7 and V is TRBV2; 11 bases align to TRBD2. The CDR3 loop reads CASSEFFGTSGSYEQYF. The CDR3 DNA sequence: TGTGCCAGCAGTGAATTTTTCGGGACTAGCGGCTCCTACGAGCAGTACTTC.